One sample yielded the 14 T cell receptor beta chains listed below, sequenced in a study of T cell changes during pregnancy in multiple sclerosis. TCRdb keeps only in-frame clones here, not all; method: immunoSEQ multiplex PCR. The sample lists 72,000 or so clones, 93% seen once, with 2.5% in the top ten. Sequencing was performed on peripheral blood, taken in the second trimester of pregnancy. The receptors were sampled from a female donor with multiple sclerosis, enrolled in a pregnancy study.

This chain connects TRBV7-2 to TRBJ2-7; 13 nucleotides line up with TRBD2. In germline, CDR1 is SGHTA, CDR2 FQGNSA. V lost 2 bases, J lost 2 bases, and 9 bases stayed unmatched. The CDR3 contains 18 residues. The CDR3 loop is CASSLTELAGGKTYEQYF. The DNA for the CDR3 is TGTGCCAGCAGCTTAACGGAACTAGCGGGGGGGAAAACCTACGAGCAGTACTTC.

The rearrangement links TRBV5-4 to TRBJ2-1; 10 bases are shared with TRBD2. The CDR3 sequence is 14 residues long. Germline V gene lookup returns CDR1 SGHNT and CDR2 YYREEE (reference sequence). The junction had 8 bases not matched to a gene; V was cut back by 4 bases and J by 10 bases. CDR3 loop: CASSLSGGPVEQFF. The CDR3 DNA sequence: TGTGCCAGCAGCCTTAGCGGGGGGCCGGTGGAGCAGTTCTTC.

The sample holds one count of this clone. This chain uses TRBV11-1 with TRBJ2-6; possibly TRBD1 for D (5 bases). The V end lost 5 bases, the J end lost 1 base, and 18 bases lay between the germline ends. Germline CDR1 reads SGHAT; CDR2 reads FQDESV (reference sequence). This CDR3 is 18 amino acids long. The CDR3 here is CASSRRIYRFSGANVLTF. CDR3 sequence (DNA): TGTGCCAGCAGCCGACGGATCTACAGGTTTTCTGGGGCCAACGTCCTGACTTTC.

This sequence joins TRBV5-5 and TRBJ1-1; D remains ambiguous. Germline lookup yields CDR1 SGHKS and CDR2 YYEKEE (reference sequence). The CDR3 is 15 residues long. V was cut by 2 bases and J by 0 bases, with 11 bases left in between. The CDR3: CASSLLPEMNTEAFF. CDR3 DNA: TGTGCCAGCAGCTTATTACCGGAGATGAACACTGAAGCTTTCTTT.

On this clone: The junction departs from the called germline gene at one end, perhaps through a read error. This sequence joins TRBV7-7 and TRBJ2-1; weak D call: TRBD2 (6 bases). The V gene's germline CDR1 is SSHAT and CDR2 FNYEAQ (reference sequence). The CDR3 contains 16 residues. The CDR3 nucleotides are TGTGCTAGCAGCTTAGGTCGACTAGTTGGAAACAATGAGCAGTTCTTC. This translates into CASSLGRLVGNNEQFF.

The chain carries TRBV14 and TRBJ2-2, with D tentatively TRBD1 (6 bases). Germline V gene lookup returns CDR1 SGHDN and CDR2 FVKESK. The V and J ends lost 1 base and 2 bases respectively, with 14 bases between them. The CDR3 sequence is 17 residues long. In nucleotides, the CDR3 is TGTGCCAGCAGCCAAGTGGGGGCCCAAGCCAACACCGGGGAGCTGTTTTTT. This codes for CASSQVGAQANTGELFF.

This clone showed up just a few times. This rearrangement joins TRBV11-2 to TRBJ2-7, with TRBD1 matching over 7 bases. The trim removed 1 base at V and 4 bases at J, leaving 4 bases unmatched. This CDR3 has 14 amino acids. Germline V gives CDR1 SGHAT, CDR2 FQNNGV. CDR3 residues: CASSLGSGGYEQYF. CDR3 in DNA: TGTGCCAGCAGCTTAGGATCAGGGGGATACGAGCAGTACTTC.

The gene calls are TRBV28 and TRBJ1-2; D may be TRBD1 (6 bases). The V and J ends lost 4 bases and 4 bases respectively, with 13 bases between them. This CDR3 region has 14 residues. CDR1 is MDHEN, CDR2 SYDVKM, per germline. For the CDR3, the DNA is TGTGCCAGCAGTTCGGGGGGGCTGAGCTATGGCTACACCTTC. It specifies CASSSGGLSYGYTF.

This clone has only one observation. V gene TRBV19 combines with J gene TRBJ1-2, with 9 nucleotides matching TRBD1. J lost 5 bases, V lost 4 bases, and 8 bases had no gene match. This CDR3 has 15 amino acids. Germline CDR1 and CDR2: LNHDA and SQIVND (reference sequence). The CDR3: CASSNGTGIGYGYTF. The CDR3 DNA sequence: TGTGCCAGTAGTAACGGGACAGGGATTGGTTATGGCTACACCTTC. The whole variable domain, filled in from reference TRBV19 and TRBJ1-2, reads DGGITQSPKYLFRKEGQNVTLSCEQNLNHDAMYWYRQDPGQGLRLIYYSQIVNDFQKGDIAEGYSVSREKKESFPLTVTSAQKNPTAFYLCASSNGTGIGYGYTFGSGTRLTVV.

V gene TRBV27 combines with J gene TRBJ1-4, with TRBD1 as a possible D gene (6 bases). Germline CDR1 and CDR2: MNHEY and SMNVEV (reference sequence). V lost 3 bases and J 6 bases, leaving 14 bases between the germline ends. This CDR3 spans 15 amino acids. CDR3 bases: TGTGCCAGCAGTTTCCTAGGGGGGGTAGATGAAAAACTGTTTTTT. It is translated as CASSFLGGVDEKLFF. Complete variable domain (other parts from reference TRBV27 and TRBJ1-4): EAQVTQNPRYLITVTGKKLTVTCSQNMNHEYMSWYRQDPGLGLRQIYYSMNVEVTDKGDVPEGYKVSRKEKRNFPLILESPSPNQTSLYFCASSFLGGVDEKLFFGSGTQLSVL.

The chain carries TRBV19 and TRBJ1-4; 8 bases agree with TRBD1. The germline CDR1 and CDR2 sequences are LNHDA and SQIVND (reference sequence). The CDR3 contains 15 residues. Trimming took 4 bases from V and 7 from J; bases not matched to a gene: 8. CDR3 DNA: TGTGCCAGTAGTACGACAGGGGCGGGTGGTGAAAAACTGTTTTTT. Translated: CASSTTGAGGEKLFF.

The CDR3 reads CASSLVPSGLQETQYF. CDR3 in DNA: TGCGCCAGCAGCTTGGTGCCTAGCGGGCTCCAAGAGACCCAGTACTTC. This chain joins TRBV5-1 and TRBJ2-5; 8 bases are shared with TRBD2. CDR1 is SGHRS, CDR2 YFSETQ, per germline. V shed 0 bases and J 1 base; nucleotides not matched to a gene: 5. This CDR3 is built from 16 residues. The full variable domain, with the rest looked up from reference TRBV5-1 and TRBJ2-5, is KAGVTQTPRYLIKTRGQQVTLSCSPISGHRSVSWYQQTPGQGLQFLFEYFSETQRNKGNFPGRFSGRQFSNSRSEMNVSTLELGDSALYLCASSLVPSGLQETQYFGPGTRLLVL.

V gene TRBV15 combines with J gene TRBJ1-3; D possibly corresponds to TRBD1 (5 bases). The CDR3 extends over 12 amino acids. With 8 bases removed from V and 0 bases from J, the gap between germline ends came to 5 bases. The germline V gene has CDR1 LNHNV and CDR2 YYDKDF (reference sequence). Here the CDR3 reads CATQGSGNTIYF. CDR3 DNA: TGTGCCACCCAGGGCTCTGGAAACACCATATATTTT.

V usage is TRBV28 and J usage is TRBJ1-1; D ambiguous. Germline assignment: CDR1 MDHEN and CDR2 SYDVKM. V was shortened by 3 bases and J by 10 bases, with 9 bases between the two germline ends. The CDR3 extends over 11 amino acids. The CDR3 here is CASSLLEAAFF. The CDR3 DNA reads TGTGCCAGCAGTTTGCTAGAGGCAGCTTTCTTT. Full variable domain (rest looked up from reference TRBV28 and TRBJ1-1): DVKVTQSSRYLVKRTGEKVFLECVQDMDHENMFWYRQDPGLGLRLIYFSYDVKMKEKGDIPEGYSVSREKKERFSLILESASTNQTSMYLCASSLLEAAFFGQGTRLTVV.